This TCR beta chain originates from a study of blood T cells in healthy people across ages. General study points: Versus aged donors, long-lived donors had higher diversity and more naive CD4+ cells. Among T cells, TCR beta diversity per million cells dropped roughly linearly as age rose.

On this clonotype: What it binds is not known.

A J-beta primer mix and a sample-barcoded 5' primer were used in a second PCR of roughly 6 to 11 cycles. TCRdb called the 5' RACE reads again in MiXCR, with one record for every CDR3 protein. The sample holds 650,000 to 1,000,000 distinct CDR3 sequences, around 36% seen once. The CDR3 sequence is 15 residues long. CDR1 and CDR2 (germline): DFQATT, SNEGSKA (reference sequence). With V trimmed by 5 bases and J by 4 bases, 9 bases remained unmatched. Donors were healthy Caucasian individuals from Russia aged about 6 to 100. This rearrangement joins TRBV20-1 to TRBJ1-2; 11 bases agree with TRBD1. The TCR was taken from a man younger than 35 in good health. The sequenced material came from blood. CDR3 region: CSAGLGQGASYGYTF. CDR3 nucleotide sequence: TGCAGTGCTGGCCTTGGACAGGGGGCCTCCTATGGCTACACCTTC.